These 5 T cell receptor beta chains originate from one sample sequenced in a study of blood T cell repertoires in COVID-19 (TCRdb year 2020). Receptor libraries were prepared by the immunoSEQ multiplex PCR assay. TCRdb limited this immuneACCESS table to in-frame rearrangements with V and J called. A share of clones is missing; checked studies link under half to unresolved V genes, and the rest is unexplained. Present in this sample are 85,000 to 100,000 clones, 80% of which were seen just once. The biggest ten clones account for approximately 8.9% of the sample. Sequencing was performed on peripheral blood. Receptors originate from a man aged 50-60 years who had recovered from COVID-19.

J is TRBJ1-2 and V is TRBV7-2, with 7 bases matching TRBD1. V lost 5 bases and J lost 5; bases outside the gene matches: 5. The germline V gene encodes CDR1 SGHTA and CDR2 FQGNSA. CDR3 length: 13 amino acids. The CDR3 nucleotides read TGTGCCAGCAGCAAGGCCAGGGGGTATGGCTACACCTTC. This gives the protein CASSKARGYGYTF.

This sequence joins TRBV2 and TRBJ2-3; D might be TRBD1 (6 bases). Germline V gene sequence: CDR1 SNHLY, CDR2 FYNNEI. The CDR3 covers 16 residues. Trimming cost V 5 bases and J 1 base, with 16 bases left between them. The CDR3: CASSRIYRDRTDTQYF. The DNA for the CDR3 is TGTGCCAGCAGTCGAATCTACAGGGACCGCACAGATACGCAGTATTTT.

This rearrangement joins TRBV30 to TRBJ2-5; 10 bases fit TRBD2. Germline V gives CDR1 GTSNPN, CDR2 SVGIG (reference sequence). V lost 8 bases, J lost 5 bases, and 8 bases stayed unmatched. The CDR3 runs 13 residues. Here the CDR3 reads CAAAGGPWETQYF. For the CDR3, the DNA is TGTGCCGCAGCGGGGGGGCCTTGGGAGACCCAGTACTTC.

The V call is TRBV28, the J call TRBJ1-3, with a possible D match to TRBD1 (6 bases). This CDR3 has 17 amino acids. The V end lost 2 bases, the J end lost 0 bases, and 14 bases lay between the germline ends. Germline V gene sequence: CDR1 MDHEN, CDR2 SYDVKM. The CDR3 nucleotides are TGTGCCAGCAGTTTAGCCAACAGGGCTTTCTCTGGAAACACCATATATTTT. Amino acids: CASSLANRAFSGNTIYF.

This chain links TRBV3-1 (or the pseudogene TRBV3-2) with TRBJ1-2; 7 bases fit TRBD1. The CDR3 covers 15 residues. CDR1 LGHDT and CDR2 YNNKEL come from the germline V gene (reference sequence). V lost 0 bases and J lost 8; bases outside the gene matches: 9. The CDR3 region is CASSQEGQVTAGYTF. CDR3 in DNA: TGTGCCAGCAGCCAAGAAGGACAGGTCACGGCGGGCTACACCTTC.